This entry lists 8 T cell receptor beta chains sequenced from one sample in a study of OX40 agonist ivuxolimab in advanced cancers. The protocol was immunoSEQ multiplex PCR, while the TCRdb copy is restricted to in-frame clones and leaves out a portion. The sample yields about 77,000 clones, around 83% seen once. The sample was CD4+ or CD8+ T cells sorted from blood, taken in a trial of the OX40 agonist ivuxolimab. The source is an adult with an advanced solid tumor such as melanoma, head and neck, liver or kidney cancer.

The rearrangement joins TRBV5-1 to TRBJ2-3, with 10 bases lining up with TRBD1. The junction had 14 bases not matched to a gene; V was cut back by 4 bases and J by 0 bases. Germline V gene lookup returns CDR1 SGHRS and CDR2 YFSETQ. The CDR3 has 19 amino acids. CDR3 nucleotide sequence: TGCGCCAGCAGCCCCCCGGGAGGGACAGGGGTTACTAGCACAGATACGCAGTATTTT. Its translation: CASSPPGGTGVTSTDTQYF.

This clone was detected a few times. This chain links TRBV5-1 with TRBJ2-1; either TRBD1 or TRBD2 may supply D (6 bases each). Germline V gives CDR1 SGHRS, CDR2 YFSETQ. V lost 0 bases and J lost 7, with 17 bases in between. This CDR3 spans 16 amino acids. CDR3 residues: CASSLDGLTGRNEQFF. CDR3 sequence (DNA): TGCGCCAGCAGCTTGGATGGCCTAACAGGGAGGAATGAGCAGTTCTTC.

The chain recombines TRBV6-5 with TRBJ2-1; D uncertain. From germline, CDR1 is MNHEY and CDR2 SVGAGI. CDR3 length: 15 residues. Trimming left V 2 bases short and J 3 bases short, with 11 bases between. The CDR3 sequence is CASSYNGVRYNEQFF. CDR3 bases: TGTGCCAGCAGTTACAATGGGGTGCGCTACAATGAGCAGTTCTTC.

V is TRBV27 and J is TRBJ1-2; D uncertain. Trimming left V 6 bases short and J 1 base short, with 12 bases between. This CDR3 region has 14 residues. CDR1 is MNHEY and CDR2 is SMNVEV in the germline V gene (reference sequence). CDR3 sequence: CASSVGGRNYGYTF. In nucleotides, the CDR3 is TGTGCCAGCAGCGTGGGTGGTCGTAACTATGGCTACACCTTC.

This chain links TRBV11-3 with TRBJ2-1; possible D gene TRBD1, 6 bases. The CDR3 runs 15 residues. CDR1 and CDR2 from the germline V gene are SGHNT and YENEEA. V gave up 5 bases and J gave up 1 base, with 12 bases separating them. The CDR3 sequence is CASSPDRTSYNEQFF. CDR3 coding DNA: TGTGCCAGCAGCCCCGACAGGACATCCTACAATGAGCAGTTCTTC. Variable domain in full (rest from reference TRBV11-3 and TRBJ2-1): EAGVVQSPRYKIIEKKQPVAFWCNPISGHNTLYWYLQNLGQGPELLIRYENEEAVDDSQLPKDRFSAERLKGVDSTLKIQPAELGDSAVYLCASSPDRTSYNEQFFGPGTRLTVL.

The chain couples TRBV5-3 to TRBJ2-5; TRBD1 matches 7 bases. TRBV5-3 is labeled an ORF, and its function is uncertain. This CDR3 contains 21 residues. V shed 1 base, J shed 3 bases, and the junction held 24 bases outside the gene matches. The CDR3 spells CARSLTEDDRVRFGSKETQYF. In nucleotides, the CDR3 is TGTGCCAGAAGCTTGACCGAGGATGACAGGGTGAGGTTTGGGTCGAAAGAGACCCAGTACTTC.

The chain joins TRBV18 to TRBJ2-7; D is uncertain. Germline values: CDR1 KGHSH, CDR2 LQKENI. CDR3 size: 13 residues. V dropped 6 bases and J dropped 3 bases, with 12 bases sitting between them. CDR3 bases: TGTGCCAGCTCCCCCGGACCCAGCTACGAGCAGTACTTC. This encodes CASSPGPSYEQYF.

The V and J genes are TRBV2 and TRBJ1-6, with 7 bases that match TRBD1. With V trimmed by 4 bases and J by 7 bases, 13 bases remained unmatched. The CDR3 consists of 17 residues. CDR1 is SNHLY and CDR2 is FYNNEI in the germline V gene. In DNA, the CDR3 is TGTGCCAGCAGTGGAAGCAGGGGGAGGGTCGGAAATTCACCCCTCCACTTT. Its protein is CASSGSRGRVGNSPLHF.